This TCR beta chain was captured by sequencing in a study of tumor and adjacent non-tumor tissue in lung cancer. Study-level information: Samples averaged about 4.17 million productive TCRbeta reads each.

This clonotype was counted between two and nine times. What it binds is not known. The library came from three nested PCR rounds adapted from ARM-PCR protocols. TCRdb ran MiXCR on the multiplex PCR reads and lists one entry per CDR3 protein. The table has approximately 86,000 distinct CDR3 sequences, roughly two thirds seen once. This sample's RNA came from whole unsorted tissue. Germline V gene data show CDR1 as MDHEN and CDR2 as SYDVKM. The CDR3 is 15 residues long. The junction had 6 bases not matched to a gene; V was cut back by 8 bases and J by 6 bases. Study-level points and caveats: Significantly higher TCR diversity was found in tumor than normal lung. Top 100 clones took a larger repertoire share in normal lung.

What was sequenced was lung tumor tissue. The sequence was obtained from a woman in her thirties or forties with non-small cell lung cancer. The J gene is TRBJ2-1, the V gene TRBV28, with 14 bases lining up with TRBD2. The CDR3 here is CASGPGLAGGNEQFF. DNA of the CDR3: TGTGCCAGCGGTCCTGGACTAGCGGGGGGCAATGAGCAGTTCTTC.